This TCR beta chain was sequenced for a study of blood T cell repertoires in COVID-19. Across the whole study: COVID-19 samples, acute and convalescent, were from the United States, Italy and Spain. Sample material is recorded as cDNA or gDNA derived from T cells, B-cell-depleted T cells, or PBMCs.

The authors' processing: Estimates of nucleated cell counts were drawn from the amplification of reference gene primers. Measured with immunoSEQ multiplex PCR; TCRdb has only the in-frame clones, and not every one. V and J calls and clone size are given by that table; D and trimming were obtained from the DNA. The data hold tens of thousands of clones, with around 80% observed a single time. What was sequenced was peripheral blood. The receptor was isolated from a human donor in a cohort sampled during active COVID-19.

CDR3 nucleotide sequence: TGCGCCAGCAGCCAAGATTGGCCGGGGGACACAGATACGCAGTATTTT. As protein: CASSQDWPGDTDTQYF. This chain uses TRBV4-1 with TRBJ2-3, with D possibly being TRBD2 (6 bases). Germline-derived CDR1 and CDR2 are MGHRA and YSYEKL. Trimming cost V 0 bases and J 2 bases, with 12 bases left between them. CDR3 length: 16 residues.